This TCR beta chain emerged from a study of T cells in Graves' hyperthyroidism and ophthalmopathy. Researchers took RNA transcripts and amplified the TCR beta CDR3 regions from them. The study used the HTBI primer set for a first-round RT-PCR of the TCR CDR3. TCRdb reprocessed the multiplex PCR reads via MiXCR and lists one record per CDR3 protein. In the table there are 500,000 or so distinct CDR3 sequences, about a sixth of which are singletons. This CDR3 has 13 amino acids. Between the trimmed V and J ends, which lost 1 base and 5 bases, there was a span of 6 bases. Germline-derived CDR1 and CDR2 are MGHRA and YSYEKL. This clonotype was seen a few times.

Sample: blood. The V and J genes are TRBV4-1 and TRBJ2-1; no clear D. The clonotype was recovered from a woman aged 18 to 35 with Graves' ophthalmopathy. The CDR3 nucleotides read TGCGCCAGCAGCCAAGCCTACAACAATGAGCAGTTCTTC. It is translated as CASSQAYNNEQFF.